Shown below are 14 T cell receptor beta chains from a single sample sequenced in a study of blood T cell repertoires in COVID-19. Measured with immunoSEQ multiplex PCR; TCRdb has only the in-frame clones, and not every one. Of over 250,000 clones listed, 75% to 90% are singletons. Sequences were obtained from peripheral blood. The receptors stem from a woman between 55 and 75 years old with acute or convalescent COVID-19.

CDR3 in DNA: TGTGCCAGCAGCTTAAGACTAGCGGGAGCTCGTGATACGCAGTATTTT. Translated, it gives CASSLRLAGARDTQYF. The rearrangement joins TRBV7-6 to TRBJ2-3; TRBD2 aligns across 12 bases. The CDR3 covers 16 residues. The V gene's germline CDR1 is SGHVS and CDR2 FNYEAQ. Losses at the gene ends were 2 bases for V and 6 bases for J; bases not matched to a gene: 6.

The chain has TRBV3-1 (or the pseudogene TRBV3-2) and TRBJ1-2; D not resolved. Trimming removed 4 bases at V and 8 bases at J, with 17 bases between. Germline CDR1 and CDR2: LGHDT and YNNKEL (reference sequence). The length of the CDR3 is 14 residues. The chain's CDR3 is CASSPSGARGGYTF. DNA of the CDR3: TGTGCCAGCAGCCCCTCGGGAGCCCGGGGAGGCTACACCTTC.

J is TRBJ1-3 and V is TRBV4-2; maybe TRBD1 (6 bases). Germline assignment: CDR1 LGHNA and CDR2 YNFKEQ. V lost 4 bases and J lost 4, with 17 bases in between. The CDR3 contains 16 residues. The CDR3 bases are TGTGCCAGCAGCCCCACAGGGACGAGGGCCGGAAACACCATATATTTT. This sequence encodes CASSPTGTRAGNTIYF.

This clone is deemed hyperexpanded. The chain couples TRBV7-3 to TRBJ2-1, with 14 nucleotides matching TRBD2. The CDR3 covers 16 residues. V shed 3 bases, J shed 4 bases, and the junction held 2 bases outside the gene matches. CDR1 and CDR2 (germline): SGHTA, FQGTGA. The CDR3: CASSFGTSGGYNEQFF. In DNA form, the CDR3 reads TGTGCCAGCAGCTTCGGGACTAGCGGGGGTTACAATGAGCAGTTCTTC.

J is TRBJ1-6 and V is TRBV6-2 or TRBV6-3, with 9 positions matching TRBD1. V gave up 5 bases and J gave up 8 bases; unmatched junction bases: 4. The length of the CDR3 is 14 residues. The V gene's germline CDR1 is MNHEY and CDR2 SVGEGT. CDR3 bases: TGTGCCAGCAGTCTCGGGACAGGGCATTCACCCCTCCACTTT. Translation gives CASSLGTGHSPLHF.

The chain carries TRBV19 and TRBJ1-2, with 11 positions matching TRBD1. CDR1 is LNHDA and CDR2 is SQIVND in the germline V gene (reference sequence). V was pared by 8 bases and J by 2 bases, with 13 bases of the junction left unmatched. The CDR3 runs to 17 residues. The CDR3 sequence is CASAQIFRDRGNYGYTF. In DNA form, the CDR3 reads TGTGCCAGTGCCCAGATATTCCGGGACAGGGGGAACTATGGCTACACCTTC.

The V and J genes are TRBV9 and TRBJ2-1; 10 bases match TRBD2. The ends lost 0 bases at V and 15 bases at J; junction bases unmatched: 9. The length of the CDR3 is 14 residues. Germline-derived CDR1 and CDR2 are SGDLS and YYNGEE. CDR3 amino acids: CASSVEASGSLPFF. The CDR3 nucleotides read TGTGCCAGCAGCGTAGAGGCTAGCGGGAGCTTGCCGTTCTTC.

This clone was seen more than once but under ten times. The V call is TRBV24-1, the J call TRBJ2-7; TRBD1 matches 10 bases. The CDR3 spans 15 residues. The ends lost 2 bases at V and 3 bases at J; junction bases unmatched: 3. Germline CDR1 is KGHDR and CDR2 is SFDVKD. The CDR3 nucleotides read TGTGCCACCAGTGATTCGGGACAGGGGCTCTACGAGCAGTACTTC. Residues: CATSDSGQGLYEQYF.

This rearrangement joins TRBV4-3 to TRBJ2-2, with 11 bases that match TRBD2. CDR1 LGHNA and CDR2 YSLEER come from the germline V gene. J was trimmed by 5 bases and V by 1 base; bases with no gene match: 3. The CDR3 has 16 residues. CDR3 amino acids: CASSQVLAGGTGELFF. DNA of the CDR3: TGCGCCAGCAGCCAAGTCCTAGCGGGAGGTACCGGGGAGCTGTTTTTT.

The chain combines TRBV27 with TRBJ1-6; D is unclear. The CDR3 covers 16 residues. Looked up from germline, CDR1 is MNHEY and CDR2 is SMNVEV (reference sequence). Trimming cost V 0 bases and J 0 bases, with 6 bases left between them. In nucleotides, the CDR3 is TGTGCCAGCAGTTTATCGGGGAGCTCCTATAATTCACCCCTCCACTTT. Translation: CASSLSGSSYNSPLHF.

The gene calls are TRBV14 and TRBJ2-5; D is perhaps TRBD1 (6 bases). The length of the CDR3 is 14 residues. The V gene's germline CDR1 is SGHDN and CDR2 FVKESK. V was pared by 3 bases and J by 3 bases, with 11 bases between. The CDR3 region is CASSQDSSKETQYF. CDR3 nucleotides: TGTGCCAGCAGCCAGGACAGCTCAAAAGAGACCCAGTACTTC.

The chain carries TRBV19 and TRBJ1-4; 9 bases align to TRBD1. J was trimmed by 2 bases and V by 6 bases; bases with no gene match: 7. Germline CDR1 reads LNHDA; CDR2 reads SQIVND (reference sequence). The CDR3 is 16 amino acids. CDR3 residues: CASRDRGTWTNEKLFF. DNA for the CDR3: TGTGCCAGTAGGGACAGGGGAACGTGGACTAATGAAAAACTGTTTTTT.

The chain uses TRBV4-3 and TRBJ2-7, with a tentative D call TRBD1 (6 bases). CDR3 length: 16 amino acids. Germline CDR1 and CDR2: LGHNA and YSLEER. V lost 1 base, J lost 3 bases, and 16 bases lay in between. The CDR3 sequence is CASSQVSAGANYEQYF. CDR3 bases: TGCGCCAGCAGCCAAGTTTCGGCAGGGGCCAACTACGAGCAGTACTTC.

The CDR3 DNA follows: TGTGCCAGCAGTCCCTTCCCGGACAGGGATGCCTACGAGCAGTACTTC. Translation gives CASSPFPDRDAYEQYF. The V call is TRBV6-7, the J call TRBJ2-7; 8 nucleotides align to TRBD1. TRBV6-7 is flagged as an ORF with uncertain function. The CDR3 runs 16 residues. With V trimmed by 5 bases and J by 2 bases, 11 bases remained unmatched.